The 9 T cell receptor beta chains below come from one sample, sequenced in a study of early T cells in non-severe SARS-CoV-2 infection. Each CDR3 protein is one row after TCRdb ran MiXCR on the 5' RACE reads. This table has 60,000 or so distinct CDR3 sequences, over 9.5% appearing once. Sample: whole blood, taken at baseline. These receptors originate from an adult who was a healthcare worker with PCR-confirmed SARS-CoV-2 infection or an uninfected control (not recorded which).

The V gene is TRBV25-1, the J gene TRBJ2-7; D assignment may be TRBD1 or TRBD2 (6 bases each). This CDR3 is 16 amino acids long. CDR1 and CDR2 (germline): MGHDK, SYGVNS. Trimming stripped 10 bases from V and 8 bases from J, with 30 bases between. The CDR3 nucleotides read TGTGCCACCCGCCCCCTGGGAGAGGGGGGATCTACGAAGCAGTACTTC. It yields the protein CATRPLGEGGSTKQYF.

This clonotype was observed a handful of times. V and J are TRBV19 and TRBJ2-1; the match to TRBD2 covers 13 bases. The CDR3 is made up of 15 amino acids. With 8 bases clipped from V and 6 bases from J, the junction kept 7 bases outside the gene matches. The germline CDR1 and CDR2 sequences are LNHDA and SQIVND (reference sequence). Written as DNA, the CDR3 is TGTGCCAGTCGCCTGGGACTAGCGGGAATCAATGAGCAGTTCTTC. Its translation is CASRLGLAGINEQFF.

This chain links TRBV28 with TRBJ2-1; TRBD2 matches 13 bases. The CDR3 runs to 16 residues. After removal of 4 bases from V and 12 bases from J, the junction contained 12 bases not matched to a gene. CDR1 and CDR2 from the germline V gene are MDHEN and SYDVKM. The CDR3 DNA follows: TGTGCCAGCAGTTACTATAGGACTAGCGGGAGAGAACGGCAGTTCTTC. It is translated as CASSYYRTSGRERQFF.

V gene TRBV11-2 combines with J gene TRBJ2-3, with 13 bases identical to TRBD2. Germline assignment: CDR1 SGHAT and CDR2 FQNNGV. The CDR3 spans 18 residues. Trimming removed 2 bases from V and 1 base from J; junction bases left unmatched: 6. In nucleotides, the CDR3 is TGTGCCAGCAGCTTACGACTAGCGGGAGGTTTCCGCACAGATACGCAGTATTTT. This codes for CASSLRLAGGFRTDTQYF.

This clonotype occurred a few times. The genes are TRBV29-1 and TRBJ1-1; tentatively, D is TRBD1 (5 bases). The germline V and J ends were trimmed by 6 bases and 5 bases, with 16 bases remaining between them. The CDR3 loop spans 13 amino acids. From germline, CDR1 is SQVTM and CDR2 ANQGSEA. CDR3 in amino acids: CSVGGKGLTEAFF. CDR3 nucleotide sequence: TGCAGCGTGGGGGGGAAGGGTTTGACTGAAGCTTTCTTT.

The chain uses TRBV4-3 and TRBJ2-7; the D is unclear. Germline assignment: CDR1 LGHNA and CDR2 YSLEER. The CDR3 contains 13 residues. Trimming removed 1 base from V and 6 bases from J, with 10 bases in between. CDR3 amino acids: CASSQALEGEQYF. The DNA of the CDR3 is TGCGCCAGCAGCCAAGCGCTAGAAGGCGAGCAGTACTTC.

The rearrangement links TRBV9 to TRBJ1-1; 10 positions match TRBD1. Germline assignment: CDR1 SGDLS and CDR2 YYNGEE. The CDR3 spans 18 residues. The V segment lost 4 bases and the J segment 0 bases; nucleotides outside the gene matches: 12. The CDR3 DNA is TGTGCCAGCAGCACGCGACCGGGACAGGGGCCGATGAACACTGAAGCTTTCTTT. Translated, it gives CASSTRPGQGPMNTEAFF. Full variable domain (outside the CDR3, taken from reference TRBV9 and TRBJ1-1): DSGVTQTPKHLITATGQRVTLRCSPRSGDLSVYWYQQSLDQGLQFLIQYYNGEERAKGNILERFSAQQFPDLHSELNLSSLELGDSALYFCASSTRPGQGPMNTEAFFGQGTRLTVV.

The gene calls are TRBV12-3 or TRBV12-4 and TRBJ2-3; D is tentatively TRBD1 or TRBD2 (5 bases each). The CDR3 has 15 residues. V lost 2 bases to trimming and J lost 2 bases, with 11 bases between them. CDR3 loop: CASSLLGENTDTQYF. The CDR3 DNA reads TGTGCCAGCAGTTTATTGGGGGAGAACACAGATACGCAGTATTTT.

V and J are TRBV7-6 and TRBJ2-5; tentative D call: TRBD2 (6 bases). The germline gives CDR1 SGHVS, CDR2 FNYEAQ. The length of the CDR3 is 16 residues. The ends were cut back, 1 base at V and 1 base at J, with 13 bases in the middle. The CDR3, as DNA: TGTGCCAGCAGCTTAGGAACTAGCAGACTCCAAGAGACCCAGTACTTC. Translation gives CASSLGTSRLQETQYF.